A selection of T cell receptor beta chains follows, all from one sample in a study of T cell responses to AZD1222 COVID-19 vaccine. The protocol was immunoSEQ multiplex PCR, while the TCRdb copy is restricted to in-frame clones and leaves out a portion. The sample shows 130,000 or so clones, roughly 90% of them seen only once. The sequenced sample was peripheral blood, obtained 28 days after the second AZD1222 dose. The source is an adult who received the AZD1222 COVID-19 vaccine. The CDR3 runs from the conserved cysteine through the conserved F or W. The D gene is left open where the match is weak. Some rows have no size entry. The others give once, few or many, or a class for an expanded clone.

d_call,v_call,j_call,clone_size,cdr3_aa,cdr3_nt
TRBD1,TRBV28,TRBJ1-2,-,CASSPHRGTNYGYTF,TGTGCCAGCAGTCCTCACAGGGGGACCAACTATGGCTACACCTTC
TRBD2,TRBV30,TRBJ2-7,once,CAWNRWAGGPYEQYF,TGTGCCTGGAACCGTTGGGCGGGAGGGCCCTACGAGCAGTACTTC
-,TRBV7-3,TRBJ2-1,-,CASSPWGTYNEQFF,TGTGCCAGCAGCCCGTGGGGGACCTACAATGAGCAGTTCTTC
-,TRBV4-2,TRBJ1-2,-,CASSQEGSTPDGYTF,TGTGCCAGCAGCCAAGAAGGGTCCACCCCAGATGGCTACACCTTC
-,TRBV11-3,TRBJ2-7,-,CASSAVRGEQYF,TGTGCCAGCAGCGCCGTCCGGGGCGAGCAGTACTTC
-,TRBV21-1,TRBJ2-5,-,CASSKARAPNAEETQYF,TGTGCCAGCAGCAAGGCAAGGGCTCCTAATGCGGAAGAGACCCAGTACTTC
TRBD2,TRBV9,TRBJ2-1,-,CASSIRWGLAGVGNEQFF,TGTGCCAGCAGCATACGATGGGGACTAGCGGGAGTAGGGAATGAGCAGTTCTTC
TRBD2,TRBV28,TRBJ2-7,-,CASREGLAKPQYF,TGTGCCAGCAGGGAGGGACTAGCTAAGCCTCAGTACTTC
TRBD2,TRBV29-1,TRBJ2-1,once,CSVTKGSGRSSEQFF,TGCAGCGTCACTAAGGGTAGCGGGAGGTCTAGTGAGCAGTTCTTC
-,TRBV27,TRBJ1-2,-,CASSFSAQFNYGYTF,TGTGCCAGCAGTTTCTCGGCTCAGTTTAACTATGGCTACACCTTC
-,TRBV4-2,TRBJ1-5,few,CASSHREGGNQPQHF,TGTGCCAGCAGCCACCGCGAGGGGGGCAATCAGCCCCAGCATTTT
TRBD1,TRBV6-5,TRBJ1-5,-,CASWGQFNQPQHF,TGTGCCAGCTGGGGACAGTTCAATCAGCCCCAGCATTTT
-,TRBV4-2,TRBJ2-1,-,CASSQLEGSSNEQFF,TGTGCCAGCAGCCAATTGGAGGGGTCCTCGAATGAGCAGTTCTTC
-,TRBV28,TRBJ1-2,-,CASSLNRQLSYGYTF,TGTGCCAGCAGTTTAAATCGTCAGCTATCGTATGGCTACACCTTC
-,TRBV2,TRBJ2-2,-,CASTNVDRTGELFF,TGTGCCAGCACCAACGTAGACAGGACCGGGGAGCTGTTTTTT
-,TRBV12-2,TRBJ2-1,-,CASRLILRDSSYNEQFF,TGTGCAAGTCGCTTAATCTTGCGGGACAGCTCCTACAATGAGCAGTTCTTC
-,TRBV15,TRBJ2-1,-,CATSRDLTTNEQFF,TGTGCCACCAGCAGAGATCTGACTACTAATGAGCAGTTCTTC
-,TRBV19,TRBJ1-1,-,CASSPAGLGYTEAFF,TGTGCCAGTAGTCCCGCGGGGTTGGGTTACACTGAAGCTTTCTTT
TRBD1,TRBV28,TRBJ1-5,-,CASSLRYRGYSNQPQHF,TGTGCCAGCAGTTTACGATACAGGGGTTATAGCAATCAGCCCCAGCATTTT
-,TRBV27,TRBJ1-5,-,CASSSDRSSNQPQHF,TGTGCCAGCAGTTCTGACAGGAGTAGCAATCAGCCCCAGCATTTT
-,TRBV3-1/TRBV3-2,TRBJ2-1,-,CASSRGSWTGNEQFF,TGTGCCAGCAGCCGCGGGTCTTGGACGGGGAATGAGCAGTTCTTC
-,TRBV27,TRBJ1-2,-,CASKKWASGGDYGYTF,TGTGCCAGCAAAAAGTGGGCTTCGGGTGGGGACTATGGCTACACCTTC
-,TRBV6-2/TRBV6-3,TRBJ2-1,-,CASSYPGFPASSYNEQFF,TGTGCCAGCAGTTATCCCGGGTTCCCCGCCAGCTCCTACAATGAGCAGTTCTTC
-,TRBV9,TRBJ2-7,-,CASSVEGGPYEQYF,TGTGCCAGCAGCGTGGAGGGGGGGCCCTACGAGCAGTACTTC
TRBD2,TRBV6-1,TRBJ2-7,-,CASSEEGLAGSRNF,TGTGCCAGCAGTGAAGAAGGACTAGCGGGCTCCCGCAACTTC
-,TRBV7-9,TRBJ2-7,many,CASSSPLGGEYEQYF,TGTGCCAGCAGCTCCCCGTTGGGGGGAGAGTACGAGCAGTACTTC